These 32 T cell receptor beta chains were sequenced from one sample in a study of blood T cell repertoires in COVID-19. Some clones are missing from TCRdb's copy, which holds only in-frame ones; the method was immunoSEQ multiplex PCR. This repertoire shows over 200,000 clones, roughly four fifths found once; its top ten account for approximately 4.7%. The sequencing input was peripheral blood. The receptors originated from a man aged 45-65 years with active or convalescent COVID-19.

This clone was seen a handful of times. A junction end diverges from the germline sequence, so it may reflect a read error. The CDR3 spells CAGSQGTGRDYGYTF. CDR3 coding DNA: TGTGCCGGCAGCCAAGGGACAGGGAGGGACTATGGCTACACCTTC. The rearrangement uses TRBV28 and TRBJ1-2; 9 bases line up with TRBD1. This CDR3 is built from 15 residues. Germline CDR1 is MDHEN and CDR2 is SYDVKM.

The genes are TRBV3-1 (or the pseudogene TRBV3-2) and TRBJ2-5, with a possible D match to TRBD1 (6 bases). V lost 8 bases and J 4 bases, leaving 17 bases between the germline ends. The CDR3 loop spans 14 amino acids. Per the germline V gene, CDR1 is LGHDT and CDR2 is YNNKEL (reference sequence). CDR3 nucleotide sequence: TGTGCCAGCGGACAGACTGCTGCGGGAGAGACCCAGTACTTC. Translation gives CASGQTAAGETQYF.

The rearrangement uses TRBV7-2 and TRBJ2-6, with unresolved D. CDR3 length equals 19 residues. The germline CDR1 and CDR2 sequences are SGHTA and FQGNSA. Trimming shortened V by 5 bases and J by 5 bases, and 25 bases separated the two germline ends. The CDR3 DNA is TGTGCCAGCAGCGACCGGCCCAGAGACGACAAAAGTCGGGCCAACGTCCTGACTTTC. It encodes CASSDRPRDDKSRANVLTF.

CDR3 amino acids: CASSSDREATEAFF. CDR3 DNA sequence: TGTGCCAGCAGCTCGGACAGGGAGGCCACTGAAGCTTTCTTT. The gene calls are TRBV7-2 and TRBJ1-1; 8 bases fit TRBD1. The germline gives CDR1 SGHTA, CDR2 FQGNSA. The junction had 5 bases not matched to a gene; V was cut back by 4 bases and J by 4 bases. The CDR3 loop spans 14 amino acids.

The J gene is TRBJ2-1, the V gene TRBV15, with a weak D call TRBD1 (6 bases). Germline CDR1 and CDR2: LNHNV and YYDKDF (reference sequence). The V end lost 2 bases, the J end lost 1 base, and 12 bases lay between the germline ends. The CDR3 sequence is 16 residues long. This chain's CDR3 is CATSRRTVGSYNEQFF. The CDR3, as DNA: TGTGCCACCAGCAGACGGACAGTAGGGTCCTACAATGAGCAGTTCTTC.

The CDR3 DNA follows: TGTGCCACCAGCAGAGAGGCCCGGAACACTGAAGCTTTCTTT. Protein sequence: CATSREARNTEAFF. The chain recombines TRBV15 with TRBJ1-1; unclear D gene. Trimming left V 0 bases short and J 1 base short, with 6 bases between. Germline V CDR1 and CDR2: LNHNV, YYDKDF (reference sequence). This CDR3 has 14 residues.

The chain has TRBV30 and TRBJ2-7, with D possibly being TRBD2 (5 bases). Looked up from germline, CDR1 is GTSNPN and CDR2 is SVGIG (reference sequence). The CDR3 totals 15 residues. Trimming removed 1 base at V and 2 bases at J, with 15 bases between. CDR3 region: CAWSAGGERAYEQYF. The DNA for the CDR3 is TGTGCCTGGAGTGCAGGAGGAGAGAGAGCCTACGAGCAGTACTTC. The full variable domain, in which reference TRBV30 and TRBJ2-7 provide the parts outside the CDR3, is SQTIHQWPATLVQPVGSPLSLECTVEGTSNPNLYWYRQAAGRGLQLLFYSVGIGQISSEVPQNLSASRPQDRQFILSSKKLLLSDSGFYLCAWSAGGERAYEQYFGPGTRLTVT.

In DNA, the CDR3 is TGTGCCTGGAGTGTACGGGACAGGGTGGGTGAAGCTTTCTTT. Translation: CAWSVRDRVGEAFF. The chain couples TRBV30 to TRBJ1-1; the match to TRBD1 covers 9 bases. Germline V lookup: CDR1 GTSNPN, CDR2 SVGIG (reference sequence). The V gene end was trimmed by 0 bases and the J gene end by 7 bases; junction bases not matched to a gene: 6. This CDR3 region has 14 residues.

The CDR3 DNA reads as TGTGCCAGCAGCTTGACATTTAGCAATCAGCCCCAGCATTTT. Its translation is CASSLTFSNQPQHF. The chain employs TRBV11-2 and TRBJ1-5; D ambiguous. In germline, CDR1 is SGHAT, CDR2 FQNNGV. The CDR3 runs to 14 residues. Trimming left V 3 bases short and J 0 bases short, with 6 bases between.

V is TRBV10-3 and J is TRBJ1-6; possibly TRBD1 for D (5 bases). With 3 bases removed from V and 6 bases from J, the gap between germline ends came to 15 bases. The CDR3 spans 16 residues. From germline, CDR1 is ENHRY and CDR2 SYGVKD. The CDR3 loop reads CAISEAHSGGNSPLHF. The CDR3, as DNA: TGTGCCATCAGTGAAGCACATTCGGGGGGTAATTCACCCCTCCACTTT.

The V and J genes are TRBV19 and TRBJ2-7; TRBD1 might be the D (5 bases). Per the germline V gene, CDR1 is LNHDA and CDR2 is SQIVND (reference sequence). The CDR3 spans 15 residues. With 7 bases removed from V and 1 base from J, the gap between germline ends came to 17 bases. The CDR3 loop is CASTQTGAASYEQYF. The CDR3 nucleotides are TGTGCCAGTACCCAAACTGGGGCAGCTTCCTACGAGCAGTACTTC. The full variable domain, with the rest looked up from reference TRBV19 and TRBJ2-7, is DGGITQSPKYLFRKEGQNVTLSCEQNLNHDAMYWYRQDPGQGLRLIYYSQIVNDFQKGDIAEGYSVSREKKESFPLTVTSAQKNPTAFYLCASTQTGAASYEQYFGPGTRLTVT.

This chain uses TRBV30 with TRBJ2-1; D is possibly TRBD1 (6 bases). Germline V CDR1 and CDR2: GTSNPN, SVGIG (reference sequence). The CDR3 spans 13 residues. Trimming removed 5 bases from V and 4 bases from J, with 12 bases in between. The CDR3 DNA reads as TGTGCCTGGTTAGGGACAACATACAATGAGCAGTTCTTC. Amino acids: CAWLGTTYNEQFF.

V is TRBV6-5 and J is TRBJ1-1, with TRBD1 identical over 9 bases. Germline V gene lookup returns CDR1 MNHEY and CDR2 SVGAGI. The CDR3 runs to 13 residues. The junction had 0 bases not matched to a gene; V was cut back by 6 bases and J by 1 base. CDR3 sequence reads: CASRQGANTEAFF. CDR3 coding DNA: TGTGCCAGCAGACAGGGGGCGAACACTGAAGCTTTCTTT.

V and J are TRBV5-4 and TRBJ1-1; 9 bases fit TRBD1. The CDR3 is made up of 15 amino acids. J lost 3 bases, V lost 5 bases, and 8 bases had no gene match. The germline gives CDR1 SGHNT, CDR2 YYREEE (reference sequence). The DNA of the CDR3 is TGTGCCAGCAGATTTGGACAGGGGCCACACACTGAAGCTTTCTTT. Translation gives CASRFGQGPHTEAFF. Variable domain in full (rest from reference TRBV5-4 and TRBJ1-1): ETGVTQSPTHLIKTRGQQVTLRCSSQSGHNTVSWYQQALGQGPQFIFQYYREEENGRGNFPPRFSGLQFPNYSSELNVNALELDDSALYLCASRFGQGPHTEAFFGQGTRLTVV.

The sample holds a few counts of this clone. This chain joins TRBV5-5 and TRBJ1-4; 9 bases align to TRBD1. This CDR3 is 15 amino acids long. Germline assignment: CDR1 SGHKS and CDR2 YYEKEE (reference sequence). Unmatched junction bases numbered 8, after V lost 4 bases and J lost 7 bases. The CDR3 spells CASSPGTGSPEKLFF. The CDR3 nucleotides read TGTGCCAGCAGCCCCGGGACAGGGTCACCTGAAAAACTGTTTTTT.

V usage is TRBV20-1 and J usage is TRBJ1-5, with D possibly matching TRBD1 (5 bases). Germline V lookup: CDR1 DFQATT, CDR2 SNEGSKA (reference sequence). The CDR3 contains 18 residues. The V end was cut by 3 bases, the J end by 2 bases, with 23 bases between. The CDR3, as DNA: TGCAGTGCTAGTCATGGCCAGGGAGGTGTCGTTGGCAATCAGCCCCAGCATTTT. Protein sequence: CSASHGQGGVVGNQPQHF.

The rearrangement joins TRBV14 to TRBJ2-3; D ambiguous. The V gene's germline CDR1 is SGHDN and CDR2 FVKESK. Trimming pared 3 bases from V and 1 base from J, leaving 17 bases between. There are 17 residues in the CDR3. CDR3 loop: CASSHGVSMSGTDTQYF. DNA of the CDR3: TGTGCCAGCAGCCACGGAGTTTCGATGTCTGGCACAGATACGCAGTATTTT. Complete variable domain (other parts from reference TRBV14 and TRBJ2-3): EAGVTQFPSHSVIEKGQTVTLRCDPISGHDNLYWYRRVMGKEIKFLLHFVKESKQDESGMPNNRFLAERTGGTYSTLKVQPAELEDSGVYFCASSHGVSMSGTDTQYFGPGTRLTVL.

V is TRBV3-1 (or the pseudogene TRBV3-2) and J is TRBJ2-7; TRBD1 aligns across 7 bases. Trimming removed 1 base from V and 1 base from J; junction bases left unmatched: 13. Germline CDR1 is LGHDT and CDR2 is YNNKEL (reference sequence). The CDR3 contains 18 residues. The DNA for the CDR3 is TGTGCCAGCAGCCAAGGCATCCCGGGACAGCTAGATTCCTACGAGCAGTACTTC. Its translation: CASSQGIPGQLDSYEQYF.

To note about this clone: Other nucleotide sequences from this sample produce the same CDR3. This chain links TRBV7-3 with TRBJ1-1; no firm D call. The germline V gene has CDR1 SGHTA and CDR2 FQGTGA. This CDR3 is built from 15 residues. Trimming took 1 base from V and 1 from J, leaving 10 bases between them. In DNA form, the CDR3 reads TGTGCCAGCAGCTTAAGTGGCAGAGGGAACACTGAAGCTTTCTTT. It is translated as CASSLSGRGNTEAFF.

The rearrangement uses TRBV10-1 and TRBJ1-2; 9 nucleotides match TRBD1. Unmatched junction bases numbered 9, after V lost 7 bases and J lost 0 bases. Germline-derived CDR1 and CDR2 are WNHNN and SYGVQD (reference sequence). The CDR3 has 16 amino acids. CDR3 sequence (DNA): TGCGCCAGCACCACCGGGACAGGGCCATCTAACTATGGCTACACCTTC. This translates into CASTTGTGPSNYGYTF.

The chain carries TRBV5-1 and TRBJ2-1, with 8 bases matching TRBD2. The J segment lost 0 bases and the V segment lost 2 bases, leaving 4 bases of the junction unmatched. The length of the CDR3 is 16 residues. CDR1 and CDR2 (germline): SGHRS, YFSETQ. CDR3 DNA sequence: TGCGCCAGCAGCTTTCGTGCGGGAGGCTCCTACAATGAGCAGTTCTTC. Translation gives CASSFRAGGSYNEQFF.

The CDR3 nucleotides are TGTGCCAGCAGATCCCCTATCAGGGGGTACAATGAAAAACTGTTTTTT. Protein: CASRSPIRGYNEKLFF. The V and J genes are TRBV28 and TRBJ1-4; 7 bases align to TRBD1. J gave up 5 bases and V 6 bases, and 12 bases lay outside the gene matches. This CDR3 contains 16 residues. Germline V gives CDR1 MDHEN, CDR2 SYDVKM.

The J gene is TRBJ2-7, the V gene TRBV6-2 or TRBV6-3; TRBD1 matches at 12 bases. CDR1 and CDR2 from the germline V gene are MNHEY and SVGEGT. The CDR3 length is 16 residues. V gave up 5 bases and J gave up 1 base; unmatched junction bases: 6. The CDR3, as DNA: TGTGCCAGCAGTCCCGGGACAGGGGGCGCATCCTACGAGCAGTACTTC. Residues: CASSPGTGGASYEQYF.

This clone was picked up a small number of times. The identical CDR3 is also encoded by other nucleotide sequences in the sample. The chain is built from TRBV3-1 (or the pseudogene TRBV3-2) and TRBJ2-7; 7 bases are shared with TRBD1. The junction had 4 bases not matched to a gene; V was cut back by 4 bases and J by 4 bases. CDR3 length: 13 residues. Germline CDR1 is LGHDT and CDR2 is YNNKEL (reference sequence). The CDR3 protein is CASSRDRDYEQYF. The CDR3 DNA reads TGTGCCAGCAGCCGGGACAGAGATTACGAGCAGTACTTC.

V gene TRBV27 combines with J gene TRBJ1-2, with D perhaps matching TRBD1 (5 bases). Per the germline V gene, CDR1 is MNHEY and CDR2 is SMNVEV (reference sequence). V was clipped by 3 bases and J by 8 bases, with 13 bases between them. This CDR3 has 13 amino acids. The CDR3 DNA reads as TGTGCCAGCAGTTTTTTCCAGGGAAGCGGCTACACCTTC. This sequence encodes CASSFFQGSGYTF.

The V gene is TRBV30, the J gene TRBJ2-2; 7 bases fit TRBD1. The V and J ends lost 8 bases and 5 bases, in that order; junction bases with no gene match: 11. This CDR3 contains 14 residues. In germline, CDR1 is GTSNPN, CDR2 SVGIG (reference sequence). The CDR3 reads CAREGARVTGELFF. CDR3 sequence (DNA): TGTGCCAGAGAGGGGGCGCGGGTGACCGGGGAGCTGTTTTTT.

This clone has just a few counts. The V and J genes are TRBV4-2 and TRBJ2-2, with D tentatively TRBD1 (5 bases). In germline, CDR1 is LGHNA, CDR2 YNFKEQ. V lost 4 bases to trimming and J lost 6 bases, with 12 bases between them. The CDR3 covers 14 residues. CDR3 protein: CASSLQVPAGELFF. CDR3 nucleotides: TGTGCCAGCAGCCTACAGGTCCCTGCCGGGGAGCTGTTTTTT.

The chain has TRBV4-1 and TRBJ2-3; 7 bases map to TRBD1. The germline V gene encodes CDR1 MGHRA and CDR2 YSYEKL. With 2 bases clipped from V and 0 bases from J, the junction kept 2 bases outside the gene matches. The CDR3 runs 15 residues. CDR3: CASSQWTGSTDTQYF. CDR3 coding DNA: TGCGCCAGCAGCCAATGGACAGGAAGCACAGATACGCAGTATTTT.

This clone showed up just a few times. The rearrangement links TRBV5-1 to TRBJ2-7, with TRBD1 matching over 7 bases. The ends lost 3 bases at V and 1 base at J; junction bases unmatched: 7. Germline V lookup: CDR1 SGHRS, CDR2 YFSETQ. This CDR3 is built from 15 residues. CDR3 loop: CASSSGTVESYEQYF. CDR3 coding DNA: TGCGCCAGCAGCTCAGGGACAGTAGAGTCCTACGAGCAGTACTTC.

This clone was found a few times. The CDR3 region has the DNA TGTGCCAGTAGTATCGTTTTCTTGAACACTGAAGCTTTCTTT. Protein: CASSIVFLNTEAFF. The J gene is TRBJ1-1, the V gene TRBV19; D is unresolved. Germline V gene lookup returns CDR1 LNHDA and CDR2 SQIVND (reference sequence). This CDR3 contains 14 residues. V gave up 3 bases and J gave up 0 bases, with 8 bases separating them.

The V gene is TRBV5-8, the J gene TRBJ1-1; TRBD1 aligns across 12 bases. This CDR3 spans 18 amino acids. The trim removed 4 bases at V and 0 bases at J, leaving 10 bases unmatched. The germline gives CDR1 SGHTS, CDR2 YDEGEE. DNA of the CDR3: TGTGCCAGCAGCGTCTCCGGGACAGGGGGCCTTTTGAACACTGAAGCTTTCTTT. It is translated as CASSVSGTGGLLNTEAFF.

V usage is TRBV7-9 and J usage is TRBJ2-1; the D is unclear. Germline loops: CDR1 SEHNR, CDR2 FQNEAQ (reference sequence). Trimming took off 8 bases at V and 8 bases at J, with 10 bases between the two ends. CDR3 length: 11 amino acids. The CDR3 coding sequence is TGTGCCAGCTACGGAGCCGATGAGCAGTTCTTC. This gives the protein CASYGADEQFF.